This note documents a single T cell receptor (beta chain) sequence. Its target is unknown. Unique molecular identifiers were incorporated into the prepared TCRbeta library. TCRdb re-called the PCR reads through MiXCR, storing one row per CDR3 protein. The sample has 500,000 to 650,000 distinct CDR3 sequences, 9.5% to 12% seen once. The CDR3 contains 15 residues. V lost 1 base to trimming and J lost 9 bases; unmatched junction nucleotides: 10. Germline CDR1 reads DFQATT; CDR2 reads SNEGSKA (reference sequence). The sample originates from a study of T-cell reconstitution after alpha-beta-depleted transplantation in children. Study-level results: There were some patients whose high TCRbeta diversity at day 60 came from surviving recipient T cells and thymic progenitors. Several hundred expanded graft clones reportedly gave rise to the alpha-beta T cells present about two months after transplant.

The TCR comes from a female patient between 2 and 15 years old who had a stem cell transplant for aplastic anemia, so the T cells may come from the graft donor. The chain uses TRBV20-1 and TRBJ2-2; 8 positions match TRBD2. Sequenced material: PBMCs, mostly from graft donor cells, taken 180 days after TCRalphabeta/CD19-depleted stem cell transplant. The CDR3 sequence is CSARALLAENRELFF. DNA of the CDR3: TGCAGTGCTAGAGCTCTACTAGCGGAGAACCGGGAGCTGTTTTTT.